One and the same sample provided the 12 T cell receptor beta chains below, sequenced in a study of T cell responses to AZD1222 COVID-19 vaccine. TCRdb's table, derived via immunoSEQ multiplex PCR, lists solely in-frame clones and lacks some. The sample gives 90,000 to 140,000 clones, 82% of which show up once; 4.5% to 6% is in the top ten. Sequencing was performed on peripheral blood, taken on day 0 of AZD1222 vaccination. These receptors all stem from an adult in good health.

This chain joins TRBV11-2 and TRBJ2-4; 9 bases are a match to TRBD1. V trimming: 5 bases; J trimming: 0 bases; junction bases outside the gene matches: 11. The CDR3 is 18 amino acids. Looked up from germline, CDR1 is SGHAT and CDR2 is FQNNGV. As DNA, the CDR3 is TGTGCCAGCAGCACCGGGACAGGGCTAAACCTAGCCAAAAACATTCAGTACTTC. Translated: CASSTGTGLNLAKNIQYF.

CDR3 sequence: CASSSDWDSPLHF. For the CDR3, the DNA is TGTGCCAGCAGCTCGGACTGGGATTCACCCCTCCACTTT. This sequence joins TRBV5-6 and TRBJ1-6; D uncertain. The V gene's germline CDR1 is SGHDT and CDR2 YYEEEE. The V end lost 3 bases, the J end lost 8 bases, and 9 bases lay between the germline ends. CDR3 length equals 13 residues.

This clone was seen a handful of times. This chain connects TRBV19 to TRBJ2-3; D is possibly TRBD1 (5 bases). V was cut by 6 bases and J by 0 bases, with 13 bases left in between. Germline values: CDR1 LNHDA, CDR2 SQIVND (reference sequence). There are 15 residues in the CDR3. This CDR3 is CASSPGILSTDTQYF. In DNA form, the CDR3 reads TGTGCCAGTAGCCCAGGGATCCTGAGCACAGATACGCAGTATTTT. Based on the CDR3 plus reference TRBV19 and TRBJ2-3, the full variable domain is DGGITQSPKYLFRKEGQNVTLSCEQNLNHDAMYWYRQDPGQGLRLIYYSQIVNDFQKGDIAEGYSVSREKKESFPLTVTSAQKNPTAFYLCASSPGILSTDTQYFGPGTRLTVL.

This chain uses TRBV2 with TRBJ2-3, with D unclear. Germline CDR1 and CDR2: SNHLY and FYNNEI. The length of the CDR3 is 14 residues. Deletions cut 3 bases from V and 2 bases from J, with 9 bases between. The CDR3 DNA is TGTGCCAGCAGTGATCGGGCAGCCACAGATACGCAGTATTTT. Its protein is CASSDRAATDTQYF.

V gene TRBV5-1 combines with J gene TRBJ1-1; possible D gene TRBD1, 5 bases. Trimming removed 2 bases from V and 0 bases from J, with 11 bases in between. CDR1 SGHRS and CDR2 YFSETQ come from the germline V gene. The CDR3 extends over 15 amino acids. CDR3 in amino acids: CASSLVPGMNTEAFF. The DNA for the CDR3 is TGCGCCAGCAGCTTAGTCCCAGGGATGAACACTGAAGCTTTCTTT.

This clone was counted many times. The chain carries TRBV7-9 and TRBJ2-7; D is unresolved. This CDR3 region has 12 residues. Germline assignment: CDR1 SEHNR and CDR2 FQNEAQ (reference sequence). With 2 bases removed from V and 4 bases from J, the gap between germline ends came to 6 bases. CDR3 amino acids: CASSLSVYEQYF. The CDR3 DNA reads TGTGCCAGCAGCTTAAGCGTTTACGAGCAGTACTTC.

The gene calls are TRBV2 and TRBJ2-5, with D hard to call. V was cut by 7 bases and J by 4 bases, with 13 bases left in between. The CDR3 is made up of 13 amino acids. Germline V gene lookup returns CDR1 SNHLY and CDR2 FYNNEI. The CDR3 DNA sequence: TGTGCCAGCACCAAGGAGCGAGGAGAGACCCAGTACTTC. Its protein product is CASTKERGETQYF. The full variable domain, completed using reference TRBV2 and TRBJ2-5, is EPEVTQTPSHQVTQMGQEVILRCVPISNHLYFYWYRQILGQKVEFLVSFYNNEISEKSEIFDDQFSVERPDGSNFTLKIRSTKLEDSAMYFCASTKERGETQYFGPGTRLLVL.

J is TRBJ2-7 and V is TRBV30, with 7 bases matching TRBD1. J lost 0 bases, V lost 4 bases, and 9 bases had no gene match. Germline assignment: CDR1 GTSNPN and CDR2 SVGIG (reference sequence). The CDR3 has 15 amino acids. CDR3 sequence: CAWMVPGQSSYEQYF. Here the CDR3 DNA reads TGTGCCTGGATGGTCCCGGGACAGAGCTCCTACGAGCAGTACTTC.

The CDR3 loop is CATSREGTLSGNTIYF. The CDR3 DNA reads TGTGCCACCAGCAGAGAAGGGACACTGTCTGGAAACACCATATATTTT. The chain combines TRBV15 with TRBJ1-3; a possible D gene is TRBD1 (6 bases). The CDR3 sequence is 16 residues long. CDR1 and CDR2 from the germline V gene are LNHNV and YYDKDF (reference sequence). Trimming left V 0 bases short and J 1 base short, with 10 bases between.

The J gene is TRBJ2-5, the V gene TRBV29-1; D uncertain. CDR1 is SQVTM, CDR2 ANQGSEA, per germline. The V end was cut by 4 bases, the J end by 4 bases, with 16 bases between. CDR3 length: 14 amino acids. CDR3 in DNA: TGCAGCGTTGGGGATAGTTCTAGTCGAGAGACCCAGTACTTC. It codes for CSVGDSSSRETQYF.

The V gene is TRBV12-5, the J gene TRBJ1-1; D is unresolved. The V gene lost 5 bases and the J gene lost 11 bases, with 18 bases spanning the gap. The CDR3 is made up of 13 amino acids. Germline values: CDR1 LGHNT, CDR2 FRNRAP. The CDR3 nucleotides read TGTGCTAGTGGTCCAGGCAGGCCGGCCCCTGCTTTCTTT. Protein: CASGPGRPAPAFF.

In its sample, this clone was seen once. CDR3 DNA: TGCGCCAGCAGCCAGACCAGCATCGGCACAGATACGCAGTATTTT. This translates into CASSQTSIGTDTQYF. V usage is TRBV4-3 and J usage is TRBJ2-3, with unresolved D. Deletions cut 3 bases from V and 1 base from J, with 11 bases between. The CDR3 spans 15 residues. Germline V gene lookup returns CDR1 LGHNA and CDR2 YSLEER.